This T cell receptor beta chain appears in the sequencing data of a study of cytomegalovirus exposure and HLA in healthy donors. Study outcomes and limitations: Most TCR sequences were seen very rarely across donors, but some public TCRs occurred in many. Association of a missense DCLRE1C variant with TCR beta V- and J-gene trimming was reported in a later analysis.

In the case of this clone: Its antigen remains unknown.

It was with 60 Vbeta and 13 Jbeta primers that the PCR ran. In the source study's methods: The count from a later analysis was tens of millions of unique TCR beta chains, some 12 million of them shared. Here immunoSEQ multiplex PCR was the method, and the copy in TCRdb shows in-frame clones only, minus some. The V and J calls and clone size are taken from that table; D and trimming were inferred from the DNA. Recorded for this sample: 140,000 to 150,000 clones. The clonotype comes from a woman aged 45-60 years in good health and CMV-seronegative. The sample comprised PBMCs.

The DNA of the CDR3 is TGTGCCAGCAAAGGGACTCTTAACACCGGGGAGCTGTTTTTT. Residues: CASKGTLNTGELFF. V and J are TRBV2 and TRBJ2-2; tentative D call: TRBD2 (6 bases). Looked up from germline, CDR1 is SNHLY and CDR2 is FYNNEI. The CDR3 runs 14 residues. V was shortened by 7 bases and J by 2 bases, with 11 bases between the two germline ends.